The 17 T cell receptor beta chains below all came from one sample that was sequenced in a study of CD8+ T cells in alopecia areata. Treatment defined: oral pan-JAK inhibitor, 5-10 mg twice daily. Reverse transcription of extracted RNA yielded cDNA, which provided the sequencing template. This table comes from immunoSEQ multiplex PCR, and its TCRdb copy is limited to in-frame clones, with some not included. The table shows about 200,000 clones, with approximately 60% occurring only once. The source material was CD4+ T cells sorted from blood, sampled at week 4, from a patient treated with tofacitinib. The receptors stem from a human donor with alopecia areata.

V gene TRBV29-1 combines with J gene TRBJ1-1; 8 positions agree with TRBD1. Looked up from germline, CDR1 is SQVTM and CDR2 is ANQGSEA. With V trimmed by 6 bases and J by 2 bases, 2 bases remained unmatched. This CDR3 has 12 residues. The CDR3: CSVDRDNTEAFF. The CDR3 coding sequence is TGCAGCGTGGACAGGGATAACACTGAAGCTTTCTTT.

This clone was picked up one time. The J gene is TRBJ1-2, the V gene TRBV25-1, with D tentatively TRBD1 (5 bases). V lost 0 bases and J 4 bases, leaving 9 bases between the germline ends. Germline lookup yields CDR1 MGHDK and CDR2 SYGVNS. This CDR3 contains 14 residues. The chain's CDR3 is CASSEYQGSYGYTF. CDR3 coding DNA: TGTGCCAGCAGTGAATATCAGGGTTCCTATGGCTACACCTTC.

The chain has TRBV5-4 and TRBJ1-1, with 8 nucleotides matching TRBD1. V was clipped by 0 bases and J by 5 bases; unmatched bases: 6. Germline V gene data show CDR1 as SGHNT and CDR2 as YYREEE (reference sequence). CDR3 length equals 15 residues. CDR3: CASSLVTGGGTEAFF. CDR3 bases: TGTGCCAGCAGCTTGGTAACAGGGGGGGGGACTGAAGCTTTCTTT.

This chain links TRBV25-1 with TRBJ2-5, with 8 nucleotides matching TRBD1. From germline, CDR1 is MGHDK and CDR2 SYGVNS. The V gene end was trimmed by 0 bases and the J gene end by 10 bases; junction bases not matched to a gene: 10. This CDR3 spans 15 amino acids. The CDR3 is CASSEYGQGGGGQYF. DNA for the CDR3: TGTGCCAGCAGTGAATATGGACAGGGAGGTGGTGGCCAGTACTTC.

Notes on this clone: Additional DNA sequences in this sample encode the identical CDR3. This chain links TRBV30 with TRBJ2-7; D unclear. CDR1 and CDR2 from the germline V gene are GTSNPN and SVGIG (reference sequence). The V end lost 0 bases, the J end lost 5 bases, and 5 bases lay between the germline ends. This CDR3 has 11 amino acids. CDR3 DNA: TGTGCCTGGAGTGTTTACGACGAGCAGTACTTC. Protein product: CAWSVYDEQYF.

Comment on this clone: At the DNA level, this CDR3 is encoded by other sequences in the same sample as well. The chain couples TRBV7-2 to TRBJ2-3; D is perhaps TRBD2 (5 bases). The CDR3 is 13 residues long. V was cut by 2 bases and J by 4 bases, with 7 bases left in between. Germline CDR1 is SGHTA and CDR2 is FQGNSA. CDR3 sequence: CASSLSGPDTQYF. The CDR3 DNA reads as TGTGCCAGCAGCTTAAGCGGCCCAGATACGCAGTATTTT. Using reference TRBV7-2 and TRBJ2-3 for the parts outside the CDR3, the full variable domain is GAGVSQSPSNKVTEKGKDVELRCDPISGHTALYWYRQSLGQGLEFLIYFQGNSAPDKSGLPSDRFSAERTGGSVSTLTIQRTQQEDSAVYLCASSLSGPDTQYFGPGTRLTVL.

This clone occurred once. The chain has TRBV4-3 and TRBJ1-3; D gene unclear. This CDR3 comprises 15 residues. Per the germline V gene, CDR1 is LGHNA and CDR2 is YSLEER. Deletions cut 4 bases from V and 0 bases from J, with 10 bases between. The CDR3 is CASSLDAFSGNTIYF. The CDR3 region has the DNA TGCGCCAGCAGCCTGGACGCGTTCTCTGGAAACACCATATATTTT.

The V and J genes are TRBV7-3 and TRBJ2-3, with D possibly TRBD1 on 6 matching bases. Deletions cut 3 bases from V and 6 bases from J, with 7 bases between. Germline V gene lookup returns CDR1 SGHTA and CDR2 FQGTGA. This CDR3 spans 12 amino acids. The CDR3 protein is CASSLGADTQYF. The CDR3 DNA is TGTGCCAGCAGCTTGGGGGCTGATACGCAGTATTTT.

This clone has just a few counts. The CDR3 region is CASSLGTSGGSRYTQYF. The CDR3 DNA sequence: TGTGCCAGCAGCCTTGGGACTAGCGGGGGCTCACGCTATACGCAGTATTTT. The rearrangement uses TRBV13 and TRBJ2-3; 14 nucleotides match TRBD2. Germline V gives CDR1 PRHDT, CDR2 FYEKMQ (reference sequence). There are 17 residues in the CDR3. V dropped 5 bases and J dropped 7; count of bases not matched to a gene: 11.

The chain combines TRBV28 with TRBJ1-2; TRBD1 is a possible D gene (5 bases). Germline lookup yields CDR1 MDHEN and CDR2 SYDVKM. The CDR3 runs 14 residues. Trimming took 5 bases from V and 5 from J, leaving 15 bases between them. CDR3 amino acids: CASSRLTENYGYTF. The CDR3 DNA sequence: TGTGCCAGCAGTCGTCTGACAGAGAATTATGGCTACACCTTC.

V and J are TRBV4-1 and TRBJ2-3, with 10 bases lining up with TRBD2. The length of the CDR3 is 16 residues. The junction had 8 bases not matched to a gene; V was cut back by 4 bases and J by 4 bases. The germline gives CDR1 MGHRA, CDR2 YSYEKL. CDR3 sequence (DNA): TGCGCCAGCAGCCGCTTCCTAGCGGGAGCATCAGATACGCAGTATTTT. Translating gives CASSRFLAGASDTQYF.

The chain recombines TRBV29-1 with TRBJ1-2, with a weak D call TRBD1 (5 bases). V was cut by 7 bases and J by 8 bases, with 14 bases left in between. CDR1 and CDR2 (germline): SQVTM, ANQGSEA. The CDR3 loop spans 11 amino acids. The CDR3 reads CSAAIRDGYTF. The CDR3 DNA follows: TGCAGCGCTGCGATCCGGGACGGCTACACCTTC.

The chain recombines TRBV2 with TRBJ2-5, with 12 bases lining up with TRBD2. CDR1 is SNHLY, CDR2 FYNNEI, per germline. The CDR3 contains 13 residues. Trimming cost V 9 bases and J 5 bases; bases outside gene matches: 4. CDR3 bases: TGTGCCAGGGGGACTAGCGGGTCGGAGACCCAGTACTTC. Its protein product is CARGTSGSETQYF.

The rearrangement uses TRBV5-1 and TRBJ1-6; D remains unclear. V gave up 1 base and J gave up 8 bases, with 13 bases separating them. Germline assignment: CDR1 SGHRS and CDR2 YFSETQ. This CDR3 region has 15 residues. The CDR3: CASSLTPGRDSPLHF. The CDR3, as DNA: TGCGCCAGCAGCTTGACTCCAGGAAGAGATTCACCCCTCCACTTT.

This clone was recorded a few times. This sample includes further DNA sequences coding for the same CDR3. The chain links TRBV15 to TRBJ1-5; D not resolved. V gave up 0 bases and J gave up 5 bases, with 5 bases separating them. CDR3 length: 13 amino acids. Germline V gene sequence: CDR1 LNHNV, CDR2 YYDKDF (reference sequence). The CDR3 region has the DNA TGTGCCACCAGCAGAGATCGGGATCAGCCCCAGCATTTT. Protein product: CATSRDRDQPQHF.

CDR3 residues: CASSLALAAPLAKNIQYF. CDR3 coding DNA: TGTGCCAGCAGCTTAGCCCTCGCAGCTCCTCTAGCCAAAAACATTCAGTACTTC. The chain carries TRBV11-2 and TRBJ2-4; D is uncertain. The CDR3 is 18 residues long. V lost 1 base, J lost 0 bases, and 16 bases lay in between. CDR1 SGHAT and CDR2 FQNNGV come from the germline V gene.

This chain connects TRBV28 to TRBJ2-5; D is uncertain. V was clipped by 7 bases and J by 2 bases, with 11 bases between them. The CDR3 is made up of 13 amino acids. The germline CDR1 and CDR2 sequences are MDHEN and SYDVKM. This chain's CDR3 is CASNPLEQETQYF. The CDR3 region has the DNA TGTGCCAGCAACCCTCTAGAACAAGAGACCCAGTACTTC.